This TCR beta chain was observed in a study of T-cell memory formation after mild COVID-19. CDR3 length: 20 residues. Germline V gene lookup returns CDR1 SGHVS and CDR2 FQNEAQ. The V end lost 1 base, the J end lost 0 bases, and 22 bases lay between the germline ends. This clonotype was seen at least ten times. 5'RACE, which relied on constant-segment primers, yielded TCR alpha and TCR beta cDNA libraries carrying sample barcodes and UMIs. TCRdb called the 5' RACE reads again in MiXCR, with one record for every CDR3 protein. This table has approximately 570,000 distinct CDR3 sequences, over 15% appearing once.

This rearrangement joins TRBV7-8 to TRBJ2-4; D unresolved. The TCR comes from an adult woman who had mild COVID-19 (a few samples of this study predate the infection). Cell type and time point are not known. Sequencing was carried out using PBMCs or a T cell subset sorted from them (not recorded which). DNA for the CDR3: TGTGCCAGCAGCTTAGAAAGCCCCTTAATGAGTTCGCTAGCCAAAAACATTCAGTACTTC. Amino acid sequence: CASSLESPLMSSLAKNIQYF.